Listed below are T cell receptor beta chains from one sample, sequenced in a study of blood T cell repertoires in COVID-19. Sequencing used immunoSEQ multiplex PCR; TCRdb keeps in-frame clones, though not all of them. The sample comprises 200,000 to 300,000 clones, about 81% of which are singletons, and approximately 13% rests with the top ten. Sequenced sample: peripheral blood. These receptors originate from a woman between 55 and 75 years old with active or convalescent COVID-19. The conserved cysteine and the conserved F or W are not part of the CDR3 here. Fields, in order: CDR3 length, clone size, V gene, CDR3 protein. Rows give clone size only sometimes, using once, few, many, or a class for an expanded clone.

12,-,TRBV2,ASRQTGINSPLH
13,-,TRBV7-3,ASSPAGTGEYEQY
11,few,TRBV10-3,AIRTSESYEQY
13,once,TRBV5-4,ASTLKRGGRNEQF
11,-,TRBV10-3,AITRGGIYGYT
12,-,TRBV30,ASNQGAANEKLF
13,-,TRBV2,ASSGGGGAPYEQY
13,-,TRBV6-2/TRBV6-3,ASSDPMGAGNTIY
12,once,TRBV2,ASGGLDWQETQY
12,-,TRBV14,ASSLLSRGAEAF
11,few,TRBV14,ASSTHQGSGQY
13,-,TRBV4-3,ASSLSRVPNEKLF
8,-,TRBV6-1,ASSDYEAF
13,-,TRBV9,ASSPHRGTGNTIY
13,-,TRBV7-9,ASSLLRQKNTEAF
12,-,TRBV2,ASRNRGHNSPLH
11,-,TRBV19,ASTPQGDYGYT
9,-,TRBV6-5,ASRAPETQY
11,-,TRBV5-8,ASPTGGRETQY
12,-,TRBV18,ASSTRQGTYEQY
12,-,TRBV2,ASSRLAGMNEQF
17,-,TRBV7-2,ASSPTPYEPGQRRTEAF
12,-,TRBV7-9,ASRGDRANTEAF
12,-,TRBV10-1,ASSKGQGEDTQY
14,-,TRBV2,ASSEGQGISYNEQF
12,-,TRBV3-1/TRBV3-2,ASSPRAQFYGYT
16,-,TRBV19,ASSIDKRRGSNTGELF
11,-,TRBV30,AWSVGQNTEAF
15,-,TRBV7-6,ASSLAARSSGANVLT
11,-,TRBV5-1,ASSSVLYATQY
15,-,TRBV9,ASSANPGTDFNYGYT
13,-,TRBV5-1,ASSRQGGDTGELF
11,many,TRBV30,AWSASPGMKAF
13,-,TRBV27,ASSLNRGQDYGYT
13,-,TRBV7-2,ASSPRTGRNSPLH
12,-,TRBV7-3,ASSPGRRNTEAF
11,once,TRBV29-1,SVVGDTVVSAF
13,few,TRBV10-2,ASTLLATGAGELF
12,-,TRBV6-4,ASSDSRQGAEAF
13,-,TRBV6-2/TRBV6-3,ASSYARGVQETQY
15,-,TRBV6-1,ASSEAVFTAINYGYT
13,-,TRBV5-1,ASSTEQGRHYGYT